This T cell receptor beta chain was sequenced for a study of cytomegalovirus exposure and HLA in healthy donors (dated by TCRdb to 2016 to 2017). Background on the whole study: A later analysis indicated that the 130 or so validation repertoires were generated on the platform also employed for the roughly 730 repertoires of the first cohort. The study was designed to test whether signatures of past pathogen exposure could be identified by cataloging public T cell receptors. A separate validation cohort of approximately 130 different subjects was used in addition to the roughly 700-subject first cohort. To predict cytomegalovirus infection status, the study brought together high-throughput TCR immunosequencing, statistical association of individual TCRs with disease status, and machine learning.

General conclusions and limits of the study: All 120 or so repertoires were used to score co-occurrence in the validation cohort in a later analysis, because that analysis had no HLA typing for the cohort. It was suggested by the authors that the approach could potentially be generalized to other disease states and immunological phenotypes. In vitro tests confirmed that three of the cytomegalovirus-associated TCR beta chains recognize cytomegalovirus antigens. Cytomegalovirus status was reported to be diagnosed by the classifier with high specificity and sensitivity in both the original and validation cohorts. In the study, approximately 150 TCR beta chains were listed as associated with cytomegalovirus. While some public TCRs were present in many individuals, most TCR sequences turned up only very rarely across donors. Subsequent analysis determined that TCRs grouped into clusters in the first cohort also showed a tendency toward co-occurrence across the 130 or so validation repertoires, and 94% of cluster scores exceeded 0.

The donors were included in the validation cohort of roughly 130 subjects, a group kept apart from the roughly 670-subject first cohort. Notes on this clone: Its antigen has not been determined. Base qualities are not at hand, and no much larger clone is one base apart.

Libraries came from the immunoSEQ multiplex PCR assay. On the study's bioinformatics: A statistical classification framework was built for diagnosing cytomegalovirus status from the catalog of TCR beta chain sequences. TCRdb took over this immuneACCESS table, retaining in-frame rearrangements with V and J assigned. Such tables are incomplete; in checked studies, under half of the missing clones stem from an unresolved V gene, and the remainder is unexplained. Clonal size and the V and J genes are those of that table, whereas D and trimming came from the DNA. This sample is represented by 110,000 to 150,000 clones; about nine tenths of them were singletons. 0.6% to 0.8% of the sample is in the top ten clones. Including the terminal cysteine and phenylalanine, the CDR3 comprises 15 residues. The kept DNA is CDR3 alone, 45 bases in frame from the first base. V is shortened by 4 bases, J by 6 bases, and the region joining them spans 18 bases. The germline V gene gives CDR1 as MDHEN and CDR2 as SYDVKM.

The sample was PBMCs. The receptor chain draws on TRBV28 and TRBJ1-1; there is no confident call for the D gene. The receptor's source is a man aged 18 to 29 in good health and CMV-seronegative. The DNA sequence follows: TGTGCCAGCAGTTGGGCAGGTATGGTCGGCGCTGAAGCTTTCTTT. It is translated as CASSWAGMVGAEAFF.